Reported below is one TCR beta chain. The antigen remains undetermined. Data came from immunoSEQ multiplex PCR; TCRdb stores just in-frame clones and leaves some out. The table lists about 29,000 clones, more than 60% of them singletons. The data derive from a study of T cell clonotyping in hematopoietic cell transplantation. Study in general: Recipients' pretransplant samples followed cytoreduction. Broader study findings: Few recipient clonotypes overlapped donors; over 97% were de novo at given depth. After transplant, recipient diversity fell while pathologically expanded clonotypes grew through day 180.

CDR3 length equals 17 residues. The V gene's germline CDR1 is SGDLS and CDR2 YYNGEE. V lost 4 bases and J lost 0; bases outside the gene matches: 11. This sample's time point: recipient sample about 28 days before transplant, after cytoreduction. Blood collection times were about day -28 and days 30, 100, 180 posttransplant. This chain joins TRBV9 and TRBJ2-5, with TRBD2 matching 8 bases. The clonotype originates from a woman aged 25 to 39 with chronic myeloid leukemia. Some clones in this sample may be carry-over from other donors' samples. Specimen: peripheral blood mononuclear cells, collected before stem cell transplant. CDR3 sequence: CASSPGGLAGYQETQYF. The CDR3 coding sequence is TGTGCCAGCAGCCCCGGTGGCCTAGCGGGTTACCAAGAGACCCAGTACTTC.